This TCR beta chain was recorded in a study of T cell repertoires in cytomegalovirus infection. Study information: Both CMV infection and a matching HLA type were indicated by public TCR beta signatures. Notes on the study in general: Pooled public TCR beta family frequency picked out CMV carriers with the relevant HLA. HLA-C-restricted, CMV-specific TCR beta clonotypes were dominant ex vivo.

TCRdb re-called the reads through MiXCR, storing one row per CDR3 protein. The profile shows 680,000 or so distinct CDR3 sequences, 30% to 35% of them singletons. CDR3 length: 14 amino acids. Germline CDR1 reads LGHNA; CDR2 reads YSLEER. Trimming took off 0 bases at V and 5 bases at J, with 10 bases between the two ends. Details on this clonotype: No antigen is known for it.

The source is a human donor in good health (CMV status not recorded). Some clones in this sample may be carry-over from other donors' samples. The gene calls are TRBV4-3 and TRBJ1-1; D remains unclear. This material consisted of cultured PBMCs, taken from culture after CMV antigen stimulation. Here the CDR3 reads CASSQEVEGTEAFF. CDR3 nucleotide sequence: TGCGCCAGCAGCCAAGAGGTGGAAGGTACTGAAGCTTTCTTT.